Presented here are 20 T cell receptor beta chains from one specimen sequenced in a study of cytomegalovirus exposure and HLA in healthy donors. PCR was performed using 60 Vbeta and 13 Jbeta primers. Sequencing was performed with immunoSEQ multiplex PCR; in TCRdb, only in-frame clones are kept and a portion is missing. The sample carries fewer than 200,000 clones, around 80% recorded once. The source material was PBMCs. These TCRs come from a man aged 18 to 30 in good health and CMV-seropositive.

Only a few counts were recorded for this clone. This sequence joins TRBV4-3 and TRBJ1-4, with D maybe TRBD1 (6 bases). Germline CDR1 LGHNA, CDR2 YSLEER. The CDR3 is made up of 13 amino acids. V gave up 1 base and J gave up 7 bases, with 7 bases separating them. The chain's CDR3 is CASSQGTVEKLFF. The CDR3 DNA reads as TGCGCCAGCAGCCAAGGGACAGTTGAAAAACTGTTTTTT.

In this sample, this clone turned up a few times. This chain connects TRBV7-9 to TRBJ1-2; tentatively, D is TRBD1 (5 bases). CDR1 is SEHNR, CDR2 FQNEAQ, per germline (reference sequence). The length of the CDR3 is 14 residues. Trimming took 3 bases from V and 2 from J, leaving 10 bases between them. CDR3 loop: CASSFGGRNYGYTF. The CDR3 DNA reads TGTGCCAGCAGCTTTGGGGGGAGGAACTATGGCTACACCTTC.

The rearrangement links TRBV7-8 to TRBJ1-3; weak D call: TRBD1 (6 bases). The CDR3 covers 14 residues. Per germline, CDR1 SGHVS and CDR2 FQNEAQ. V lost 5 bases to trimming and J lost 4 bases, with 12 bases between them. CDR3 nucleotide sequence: TGTGCCAGCAGCGCTGGGACATCCGGAAACACCATATATTTT. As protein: CASSAGTSGNTIYF.

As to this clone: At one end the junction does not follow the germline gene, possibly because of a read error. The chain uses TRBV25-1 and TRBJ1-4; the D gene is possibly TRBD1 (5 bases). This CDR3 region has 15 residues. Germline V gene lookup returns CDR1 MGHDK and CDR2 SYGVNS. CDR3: CAGSEDKGLNEKLFF. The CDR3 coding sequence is TGTGCCGGCAGTGAAGATAAGGGGCTTAATGAAAAACTGTTTTTT. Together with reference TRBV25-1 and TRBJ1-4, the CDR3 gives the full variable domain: EADIYQTPRYLVIGTGKKITLECSQTMGHDKMYWYQQDPGMELHLIHYSYGVNSTEKGDLSSESTVSRIRTEHFPLTLESARPSHTSQYLCAGSEDKGLNEKLFFGSGTQLSVL.

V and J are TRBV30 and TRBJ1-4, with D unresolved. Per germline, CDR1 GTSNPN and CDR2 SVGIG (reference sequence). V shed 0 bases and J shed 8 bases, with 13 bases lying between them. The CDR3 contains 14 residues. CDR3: CAWSVTGKREKLFF. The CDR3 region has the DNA TGTGCCTGGAGTGTAACTGGGAAGCGGGAAAAACTGTTTTTT. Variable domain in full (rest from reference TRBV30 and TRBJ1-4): SQTIHQWPATLVQPVGSPLSLECTVEGTSNPNLYWYRQAAGRGLQLLFYSVGIGQISSEVPQNLSASRPQDRQFILSSKKLLLSDSGFYLCAWSVTGKREKLFFGSGTQLSVL.

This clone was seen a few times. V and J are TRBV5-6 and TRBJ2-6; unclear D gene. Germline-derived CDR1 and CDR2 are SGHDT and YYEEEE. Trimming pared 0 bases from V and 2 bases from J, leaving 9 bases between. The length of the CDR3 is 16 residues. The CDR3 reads CASSLANQAGANVLTF. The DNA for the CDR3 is TGTGCCAGCAGCTTGGCTAATCAGGCTGGGGCCAACGTCCTGACTTTC. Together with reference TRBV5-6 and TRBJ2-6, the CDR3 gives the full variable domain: DAGVTQSPTHLIKTRGQQVTLRCSPKSGHDTVSWYQQALGQGPQFIFQYYEEEERQRGNFPDRFSGHQFPNYSSELNVNALLLGDSALYLCASSLANQAGANVLTFGAGSRLTVL.

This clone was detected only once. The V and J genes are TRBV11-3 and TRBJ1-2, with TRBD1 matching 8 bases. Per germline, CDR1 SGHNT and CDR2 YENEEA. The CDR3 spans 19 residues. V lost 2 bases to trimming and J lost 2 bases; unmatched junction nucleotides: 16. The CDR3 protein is CASSLFPQQKRQGNYGYTF. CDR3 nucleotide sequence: TGTGCCAGCAGCTTATTTCCACAACAAAAAAGACAGGGGAACTATGGCTACACCTTC. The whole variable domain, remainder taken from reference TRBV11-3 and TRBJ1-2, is EAGVVQSPRYKIIEKKQPVAFWCNPISGHNTLYWYLQNLGQGPELLIRYENEEAVDDSQLPKDRFSAERLKGVDSTLKIQPAELGDSAVYLCASSLFPQQKRQGNYGYTFGSGTRLTVV.

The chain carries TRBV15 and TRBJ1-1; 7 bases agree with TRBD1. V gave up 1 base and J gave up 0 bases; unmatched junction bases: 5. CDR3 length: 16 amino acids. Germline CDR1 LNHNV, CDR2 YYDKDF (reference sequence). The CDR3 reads CATSRGDRIMNTEAFF. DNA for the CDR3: TGTGCCACCAGCAGAGGGGACAGAATAATGAACACTGAAGCTTTCTTT.

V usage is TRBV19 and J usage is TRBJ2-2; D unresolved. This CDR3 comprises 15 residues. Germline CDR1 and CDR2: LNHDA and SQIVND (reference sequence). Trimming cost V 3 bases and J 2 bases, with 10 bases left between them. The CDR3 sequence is CASSIPNINTGELFF. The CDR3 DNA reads TGTGCCAGTAGTATTCCCAACATCAACACCGGGGAGCTGTTTTTT.

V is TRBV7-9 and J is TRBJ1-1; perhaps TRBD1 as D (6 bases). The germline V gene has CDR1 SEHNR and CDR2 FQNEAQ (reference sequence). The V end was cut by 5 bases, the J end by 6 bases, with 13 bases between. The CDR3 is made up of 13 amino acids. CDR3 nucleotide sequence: TGTGCCAGCAGCCCGAGGGGGGGGGCTGAAGCTTTCTTT. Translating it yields CASSPRGGAEAFF.

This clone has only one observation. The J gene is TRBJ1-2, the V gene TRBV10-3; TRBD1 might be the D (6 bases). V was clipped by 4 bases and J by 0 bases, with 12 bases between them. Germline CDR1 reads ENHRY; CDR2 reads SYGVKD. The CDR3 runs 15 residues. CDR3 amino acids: CAISVGGASNYGYTF. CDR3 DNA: TGTGCCATCAGTGTCGGGGGGGCCTCTAACTATGGCTACACCTTC.

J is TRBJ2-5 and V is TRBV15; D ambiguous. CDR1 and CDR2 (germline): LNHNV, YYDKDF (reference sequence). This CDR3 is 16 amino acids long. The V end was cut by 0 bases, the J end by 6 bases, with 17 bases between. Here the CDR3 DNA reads TGTGCCACCAGCAGAGATTTTGTCGCCCCAGTGAAGACCCAGTACTTC. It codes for CATSRDFVAPVKTQYF. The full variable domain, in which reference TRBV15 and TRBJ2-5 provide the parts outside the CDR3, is DAMVIQNPRYQVTQFGKPVTLSCSQTLNHNVMYWYQQKSSQAPKLLFHYYDKDFNNEADTPDNFQSRRPNTSFCFLDIRSPGLGDTAMYLCATSRDFVAPVKTQYFGPGTRLLVL.

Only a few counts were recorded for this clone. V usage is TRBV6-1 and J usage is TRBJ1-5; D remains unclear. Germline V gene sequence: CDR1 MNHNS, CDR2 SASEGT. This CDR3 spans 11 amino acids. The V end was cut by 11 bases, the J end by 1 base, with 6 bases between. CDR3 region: CAGGSNQPQHF. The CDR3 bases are TGTGCCGGAGGCAGCAATCAGCCCCAGCATTTT.

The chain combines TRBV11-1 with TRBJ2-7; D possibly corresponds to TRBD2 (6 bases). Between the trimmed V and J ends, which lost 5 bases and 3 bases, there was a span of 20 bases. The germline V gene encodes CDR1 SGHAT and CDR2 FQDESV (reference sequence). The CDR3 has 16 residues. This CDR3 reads CASSPRDGSTGYEQYF. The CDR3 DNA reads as TGTGCCAGCAGCCCGCGGGACGGTTCGACGGGCTACGAGCAGTACTTC.

The CDR3 here is CASSSAGLGTDTQYF. DNA of the CDR3: TGTGCCAGCAGTTCTGCGGGGCTAGGGACAGATACGCAGTATTTT. This chain uses TRBV6-5 with TRBJ2-3, with D possibly matching TRBD2 (6 bases). Germline V gives CDR1 MNHEY, CDR2 SVGAGI. The CDR3 length is 15 residues. V lost 4 bases to trimming and J lost 3 bases, with 14 bases between them.

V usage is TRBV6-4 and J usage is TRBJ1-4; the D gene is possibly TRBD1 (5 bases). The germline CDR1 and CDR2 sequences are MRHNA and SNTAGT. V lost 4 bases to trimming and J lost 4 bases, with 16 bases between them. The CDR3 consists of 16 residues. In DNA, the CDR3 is TGTGCCAGCAGTGCTACGGGCGGGACCGGTAATGAAAAACTGTTTTTT. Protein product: CASSATGGTGNEKLFF.

The CDR3 is CASSLWGSSYEQYF. CDR3 bases: TGTGCCAGCAGCTTGTGGGGCTCCTCCTACGAGCAGTACTTC. The chain uses TRBV5-6 and TRBJ2-7, with D possibly matching TRBD1 (5 bases). This CDR3 region has 14 residues. V was clipped by 1 base and J by 0 bases, with 8 bases between them. CDR1 and CDR2 from the germline V gene are SGHDT and YYEEEE.

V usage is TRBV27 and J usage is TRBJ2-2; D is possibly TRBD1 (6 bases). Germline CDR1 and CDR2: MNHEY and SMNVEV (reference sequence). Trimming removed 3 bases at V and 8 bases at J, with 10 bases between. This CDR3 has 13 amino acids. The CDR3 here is CASSLGQQGELFF. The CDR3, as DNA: TGTGCCAGCAGTTTGGGACAACAAGGGGAGCTGTTTTTT.

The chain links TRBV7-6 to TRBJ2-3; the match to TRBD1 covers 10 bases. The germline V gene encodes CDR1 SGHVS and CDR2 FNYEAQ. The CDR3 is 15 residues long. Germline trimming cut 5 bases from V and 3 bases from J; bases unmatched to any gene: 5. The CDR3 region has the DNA TGTGCCAGCAGCGCCGACAGGGGGCGAACAGATACGCAGTATTTT. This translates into CASSADRGRTDTQYF.

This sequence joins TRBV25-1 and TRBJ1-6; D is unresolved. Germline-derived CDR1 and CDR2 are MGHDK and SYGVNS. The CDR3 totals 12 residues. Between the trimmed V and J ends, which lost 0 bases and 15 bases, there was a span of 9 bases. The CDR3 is CASSEYPYFLHF. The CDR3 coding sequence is TGTGCCAGCAGTGAATATCCCTATTTCCTCCACTTT.